The clone carrying this T cell receptor beta chain was seen a single time. The antigen is not known. The data originate from a study of T cell responses to AZD1222 COVID-19 vaccine. Whole-study results and caveats: It was only 6 or 7 AZD1222 recipients who were seropositive at baseline.

The CDR3 consists of 14 residues. CDR1 is KGHSH, CDR2 LQKENI, per germline. V gave up 6 bases and J gave up 0 bases, with 9 bases separating them. TCRdb keeps only in-frame clones here, not all; method: immunoSEQ multiplex PCR. This table holds approximately 60,000 clones, over 60% found once. V usage is TRBV18 and J usage is TRBJ2-1; D remains unclear. The TCR was taken from an adult in good health. The sequenced sample was peripheral blood, obtained on day 0 of AZD1222 vaccination. The DNA of the CDR3 is TGTGCCAGCTCCCAGTCCAGCTCCTACAATGAGCAGTTCTTC. Its protein is CASSQSSSYNEQFF.